This T cell receptor (beta chain) is drawn from a study of OX40 agonist ivuxolimab in advanced cancers. A note on this clone: The antigen is unknown.

The data were produced by immunoSEQ multiplex PCR, yet TCRdb's version contains in-frame clones alone and is incomplete. This table has 30,000 to 40,000 clones, about 89% appearing once. Findings and caveats of the study: Among the lowest levels of clonal expansion were found in partial responders at 0.1-3.0 mg/kg.

The V end lost 4 bases, the J end lost 6 bases, and 13 bases lay between the germline ends. The V gene's germline CDR1 is SGHRS and CDR2 YFSETQ. The CDR3 contains 13 residues. This clonotype originated in an adult with an advanced solid tumor such as melanoma, head and neck, liver or kidney cancer. This chain joins TRBV5-1 and TRBJ1-2; a possible D gene is TRBD1 (6 bases). The sample consisted of CD4+ or CD8+ T cells sorted from blood, taken in a trial of the OX40 agonist ivuxolimab. The CDR3 coding sequence is TGCGCCAGCAGCCTACAGGGTTGGAATGGCTACACCTTC. As protein: CASSLQGWNGYTF.